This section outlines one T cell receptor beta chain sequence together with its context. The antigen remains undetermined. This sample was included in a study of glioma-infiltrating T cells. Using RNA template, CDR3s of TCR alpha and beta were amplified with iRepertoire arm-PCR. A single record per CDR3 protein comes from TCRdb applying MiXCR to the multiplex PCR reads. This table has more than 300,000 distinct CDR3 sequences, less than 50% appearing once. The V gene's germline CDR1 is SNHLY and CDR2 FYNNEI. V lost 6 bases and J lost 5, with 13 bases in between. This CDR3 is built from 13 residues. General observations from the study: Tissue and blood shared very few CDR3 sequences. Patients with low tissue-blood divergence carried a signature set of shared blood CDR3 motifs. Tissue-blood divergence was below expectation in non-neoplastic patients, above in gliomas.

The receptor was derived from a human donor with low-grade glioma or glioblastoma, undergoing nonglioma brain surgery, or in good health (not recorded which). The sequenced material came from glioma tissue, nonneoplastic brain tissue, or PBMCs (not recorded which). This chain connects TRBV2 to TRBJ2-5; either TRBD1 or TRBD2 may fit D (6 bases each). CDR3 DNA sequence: TGTGCCAGCAGACGGGGGCTGTTGGAGACCCAGTACTTC. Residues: CASRRGLLETQYF. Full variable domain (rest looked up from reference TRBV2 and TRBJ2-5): EPEVTQTPSHQVTQMGQEVILRCVPISNHLYFYWYRQILGQKVEFLVSFYNNEISEKSEIFDDQFSVERPDGSNFTLKIRSTKLEDSAMYFCASRRGLLETQYFGPGTRLLVL.